This T cell receptor beta chain appears in the sequencing data of a study of CD4 and CD8 cells across lung adenocarcinoma regions. The length of the CDR3 is 13 residues. Per the germline V gene, CDR1 is SGHTA and CDR2 is FQGNSA. V lost 0 bases to trimming and J lost 10 bases, with 10 bases between them. TCRdb fed the PCR reads into MiXCR, producing one record per CDR3 protein. This table has roughly 13,000 distinct CDR3 sequences, 35% to 55% appearing once. Sequencing was done on a sample of CD4+ T cells from the center of a lung tumor. J is TRBJ2-1 and V is TRBV7-2, with a tentative D call TRBD1 (5 bases). This clonotype originated in a male donor with lung adenocarcinoma. The CD4 and CD8 labels of this study may be unreliable. DNA of the CDR3: TGTGCCAGCAGCTTAGCAGGGGTGGGGGAGCAGTTCTTC. Encoded protein: CASSLAGVGEQFF.